What follows is one T cell receptor beta chain and its context. The germline V gene encodes CDR1 MNHEY and CDR2 SVGAGI. Trimming shortened V by 5 bases and J by 5 bases, and 12 bases separated the two germline ends. This CDR3 is built from 13 residues. The assay was immunoSEQ multiplex PCR, and TCRdb's table has in-frame clones only and misses some. The profile shows some 79,000 clones, 80% to 95% of them singletons. The data were taken from a study of control samples from healthy donors and cancer patients. This receptor was obtained from a woman in her thirties or forties with lung cancer. Sequenced: PBMCs. This chain joins TRBV6-5 and TRBJ1-1, with TRBD1 as a possible D gene (5 bases). The CDR3 DNA reads TGTGCCAGCAGTCCTCGGGACCCTACTGAAGCTTTCTTT. Translating gives CASSPRDPTEAFF.